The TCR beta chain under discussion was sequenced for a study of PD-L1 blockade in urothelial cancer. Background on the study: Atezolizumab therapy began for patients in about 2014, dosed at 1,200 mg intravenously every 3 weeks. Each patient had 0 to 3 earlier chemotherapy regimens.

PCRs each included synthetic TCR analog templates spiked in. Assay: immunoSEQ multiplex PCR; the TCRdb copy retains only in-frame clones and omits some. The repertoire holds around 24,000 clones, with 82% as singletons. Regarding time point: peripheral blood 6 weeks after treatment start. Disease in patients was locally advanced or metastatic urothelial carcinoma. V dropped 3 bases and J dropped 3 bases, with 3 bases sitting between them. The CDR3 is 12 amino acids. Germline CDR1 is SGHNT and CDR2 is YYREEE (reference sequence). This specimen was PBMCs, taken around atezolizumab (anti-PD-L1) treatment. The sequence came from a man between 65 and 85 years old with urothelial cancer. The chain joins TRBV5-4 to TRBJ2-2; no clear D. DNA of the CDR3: TGTGCCAGCAGCTCAGACACCGGGGAGCTGTTTTTT. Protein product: CASSSDTGELFF.